This record looks at one T cell receptor beta chain sequence and its context. Libraries were prepared by immunoSEQ multiplex PCR; TCRdb keeps only in-frame clonotypes and omits some of them. Of some 400,000 clones listed, almost 90% were seen once; the top ten hold 6.5%. This sample was included in a study of blood T cell repertoires in COVID-19. CDR1 is SEHNR and CDR2 is FQNEAQ in the germline V gene (reference sequence). V dropped 5 bases and J dropped 4; count of bases not matched to a gene: 6. The length of the CDR3 is 16 residues. The chain has TRBV7-9 and TRBJ1-3; 12 bases are shared with TRBD1. The sequence came from a man between 18 and 35 years old with active or convalescent COVID-19. Material for sequencing was peripheral blood. Written as DNA, the CDR3 is TGTGCCAGCAGCAAGGGACAGGGGGCATGGGGAAACACCATATATTTT. Its protein product is CASSKGQGAWGNTIYF.